The clone carrying this T cell receptor beta chain showed up just once. V was pared by 0 bases and J by 1 base, with 7 bases between. Germline CDR1 SGHTA, CDR2 FQGNSA. The CDR3 runs 14 residues. The data belong to a study of OX40 agonist ivuxolimab in advanced cancers. At the level of the study: The mean age was approximately 60 years, ranging from about 20 to 79, with around four fifths of participants male.

Produced via immunoSEQ multiplex PCR; TCRdb's table is partial and in-frame only. The data show roughly 61,000 clones, with around nine tenths seen just once and approximately 0.55% held by the top ten. The TCR was taken from an adult with an advanced solid tumor such as melanoma, head and neck, liver or kidney cancer. V gene TRBV7-2 combines with J gene TRBJ2-7; D is unresolved. The sequencing used CD4+ or CD8+ T cells sorted from blood, collected in a trial of the OX40 agonist ivuxolimab. CDR3 protein: CASSLAGRSYEQYF. The CDR3 bases are TGTGCCAGCAGCTTAGCGGGCAGATCCTACGAGCAGTACTTC.